The 21 T cell receptor beta chains in this list originate from one sample, sequenced in a study of glioma-infiltrating T cells after dendritic cell vaccination. Specified time point: after dendritic cell vaccination, including at tumor progression/relapse. Profiling relied on immunoSEQ multiplex PCR, and the TCRdb table lists in-frame clones only, not all of them. In the table there are tens of thousands of clones, 80% to 90% of which are singletons. Sequenced here: blood, sampled after dendritic cell vaccination. The source is a human donor with glioblastoma.

V usage is TRBV19 and J usage is TRBJ2-1, with a weak D call TRBD1 (6 bases). V dropped 1 base and J dropped 10 bases, with 14 bases sitting between them. Germline CDR1 reads LNHDA; CDR2 reads SQIVND (reference sequence). This CDR3 is 14 amino acids long. The CDR3 region is CASSIGAGDYEQFF. The CDR3 region has the DNA TGTGCCAGTAGTATAGGAGCAGGGGATTACGAGCAGTTCTTC.

This clone was seen a single time. V and J are TRBV27 and TRBJ2-7, with D perhaps TRBD1 (7 bases). V lost 5 bases and J 4 bases, leaving 15 bases between the germline ends. Germline CDR1 and CDR2: MNHEY and SMNVEV (reference sequence). The CDR3 is 14 residues long. This CDR3 is CASSHGGTAYEQYF. In DNA form, the CDR3 reads TGTGCCAGCAGTCATGGGGGGACAGCTTACGAGCAGTACTTC.

This rearrangement joins TRBV11-3 to TRBJ1-1, with 8 bases that match TRBD1. The ends lost 5 bases at V and 4 bases at J; junction bases unmatched: 6. The CDR3 runs 14 residues. Germline V gene data show CDR1 as SGHNT and CDR2 as YENEEA. The CDR3 loop reads CASSNRDRTTEAFF. In DNA, the CDR3 is TGTGCCAGCAGCAACCGGGACAGGACCACTGAAGCTTTCTTT.

The chain carries TRBV5-1 and TRBJ1-1; D perhaps matches TRBD1 (5 bases). V lost 6 bases and J 3 bases, leaving 15 bases between the germline ends. The CDR3 extends over 14 amino acids. CDR1 SGHRS and CDR2 YFSETQ come from the germline V gene. CDR3: CASKVGGRDTEAFF. The CDR3 nucleotides read TGCGCCAGCAAGGTCGGGGGGAGAGACACTGAAGCTTTCTTT.

A single count supports this clone. This sequence joins TRBV5-1 and TRBJ2-5, with TRBD2 identical over 10 bases. The CDR3 spans 16 residues. Germline V gives CDR1 SGHRS, CDR2 YFSETQ. V dropped 0 bases and J dropped 3; count of bases not matched to a gene: 5. DNA of the CDR3: TGCGCCAGCAGCTTGGAAGGGGGACTAGCGAAAGAGACCCAGTACTTC. It is translated as CASSLEGGLAKETQYF.

The chain couples TRBV4-2 to TRBJ2-1, with 14 bases matching TRBD2. Losses at the gene ends were 1 base for V and 7 bases for J; bases not matched to a gene: 9. CDR1 and CDR2 from the germline V gene are LGHNA and YNFKEQ. The CDR3 has 18 residues. As DNA, the CDR3 is TGTGCCAGCAGCCAAGTGTGGGATGGGACTAGCGGGAGAAATGAGCAGTTCTTC. Protein sequence: CASSQVWDGTSGRNEQFF.

The chain is built from TRBV7-6 and TRBJ1-1; D may be TRBD1 (5 bases). The CDR3 extends over 13 amino acids. The germline V and J ends were trimmed by 8 bases and 2 bases, with 12 bases remaining between them. Per germline, CDR1 SGHVS and CDR2 FNYEAQ. The CDR3 region has the DNA TGTGCCAGCGGAAGTGACAGCAACACTGAAGCTTTCTTT. Protein: CASGSDSNTEAFF.

The count of this clone is one. This chain joins TRBV5-1 and TRBJ2-5, with D possibly matching TRBD2 (6 bases). There are 13 residues in the CDR3. CDR1 is SGHRS and CDR2 is YFSETQ in the germline V gene. Trimming cost V 1 base and J 5 bases, with 9 bases left between them. The chain's CDR3 is CASSLFLAETQYF. Here the CDR3 DNA reads TGCGCCAGCAGCTTGTTCCTAGCGGAGACCCAGTACTTC.

The chain is built from TRBV7-8 and TRBJ2-1, with 10 nucleotides matching TRBD2. J was trimmed by 0 bases and V by 2 bases; bases with no gene match: 7. This CDR3 region has 18 residues. Germline V CDR1 and CDR2: SGHVS, FQNEAQ. The CDR3 is CASSLLPSGGSSYNEQFF. The CDR3 DNA sequence: TGTGCCAGCAGCTTATTGCCTAGCGGGGGTAGCTCCTACAATGAGCAGTTCTTC.

The DNA of the CDR3 is TGTGCCAGCAGACAACAGGGGGCGGTTGTTGAAGCTTTCTTT. It is translated as CASRQQGAVVEAFF. V usage is TRBV6-1 and J usage is TRBJ1-1, with TRBD1 matching 9 bases. This CDR3 has 14 residues. Trimming cost V 6 bases and J 7 bases; bases outside gene matches: 9. CDR1 MNHNS and CDR2 SASEGT come from the germline V gene.

The J gene is TRBJ1-1, the V gene TRBV5-4; the match to TRBD1 covers 9 bases. CDR1 is SGHNT and CDR2 is YYREEE in the germline V gene (reference sequence). The CDR3 spans 17 residues. V was clipped by 0 bases and J by 5 bases; unmatched bases: 11. The CDR3 region is CASSLAEQGARGTEAFF. Written as DNA, the CDR3 is TGTGCCAGCAGCTTGGCCGAACAGGGGGCCCGAGGGACTGAAGCTTTCTTT.

The J gene is TRBJ2-5, the V gene TRBV7-9; 7 nucleotides agree with TRBD2. Germline V gene lookup returns CDR1 SEHNR and CDR2 FQNEAQ (reference sequence). The CDR3 extends over 12 amino acids. J was trimmed by 7 bases and V by 11 bases; bases with no gene match: 10. This CDR3 reads CAFERDSGTQYF. CDR3 sequence (DNA): TGTGCCTTCGAGCGGGACTCAGGGACCCAGTACTTC.

Concerning this clone itself: Other DNA sequences in the sample encode the same CDR3. The J gene is TRBJ1-5, the V gene TRBV15; 11 nucleotides match TRBD1. Per germline, CDR1 LNHNV and CDR2 YYDKDF (reference sequence). V lost 5 bases to trimming and J lost 4 bases; unmatched junction nucleotides: 4. CDR3 length: 15 residues. CDR3 nucleotides: TGTGCCACCAGCGGACAGGGGGCGGGGAATCAGCCCCAGCATTTT. Translating gives CATSGQGAGNQPQHF.

V usage is TRBV7-9 and J usage is TRBJ2-2; 9 bases map to TRBD1. The CDR3 sequence is 15 residues long. Trimming cost V 5 bases and J 7 bases; bases outside gene matches: 8. Germline CDR1 SEHNR, CDR2 FQNEAQ (reference sequence). The CDR3 DNA reads as TGTGCCAGCAGCCCACGGACAGGGGTTGGCGGGGAGCTGTTTTTT. Encoded protein: CASSPRTGVGGELFF.

The chain is built from TRBV18 and TRBJ2-2, with 9 bases lining up with TRBD1. The CDR3 is 15 amino acids. V gave up 3 bases and J gave up 6 bases; unmatched junction bases: 5. Looked up from germline, CDR1 is KGHSH and CDR2 is LQKENI. The CDR3 spells CASSPPGTGSGELFF. CDR3 coding DNA: TGTGCCAGCTCACCCCCCGGGACAGGGTCCGGGGAGCTGTTTTTT.

The J gene is TRBJ2-5, the V gene TRBV19, with TRBD2 as a possible D gene (5 bases). Trimming took 4 bases from V and 1 from J, leaving 10 bases between them. There are 14 residues in the CDR3. Germline V gene data show CDR1 as LNHDA and CDR2 as SQIVND (reference sequence). The CDR3 reads CASSTKTIQETQYF. CDR3 DNA sequence: TGTGCCAGTAGTACGAAGACTATCCAAGAGACCCAGTACTTC.

V gene TRBV5-1 combines with J gene TRBJ1-3, with TRBD1 matching over 8 bases. The CDR3 has 17 residues. After removal of 2 bases from V and 11 bases from J, the junction contained 18 bases not matched to a gene. Germline V gene sequence: CDR1 SGHRS, CDR2 YFSETQ. This chain's CDR3 is CASSFFFPGQAFVAIYF. CDR3 in DNA: TGCGCCAGCAGCTTTTTTTTCCCGGGACAGGCATTCGTGGCCATATATTTT.

This rearrangement joins TRBV7-8 to TRBJ2-6; 8 bases map to TRBD2. The CDR3 runs to 17 residues. Germline V CDR1 and CDR2: SGHVS, FQNEAQ. The V and J ends lost 6 bases and 0 bases, in that order; junction bases with no gene match: 7. CDR3 protein: CASSRGGPSSGANVLTF. The CDR3 nucleotides are TGTGCCAGCAGTCGGGGGGGGCCAAGCTCTGGGGCCAACGTCCTGACTTTC.

Points on this clone: Compared with germline, one end of the junction differs, possibly owing to a read error. CDR3 protein: CTSRSSGTGGLGYTF. The CDR3 coding sequence is TGTACCAGCAGGAGCTCCGGGACAGGGGGACTAGGCTACACCTTC. V usage is TRBV2 and J usage is TRBJ1-2, with TRBD1 matching 11 bases. CDR3 length equals 15 residues. Germline lookup yields CDR1 SNHLY and CDR2 FYNNEI.

CDR3 in DNA: TGTGCCAGCAGCTTAGATCGCGGGACCACAGATACGCAGTATTTT. It specifies CASSLDRGTTDTQYF. This chain connects TRBV7-6 to TRBJ2-3; tentatively, D is TRBD2 (6 bases). The germline V gene encodes CDR1 SGHVS and CDR2 FNYEAQ. V dropped 1 base and J dropped 2 bases, with 10 bases sitting between them. The CDR3 consists of 15 residues.

This chain links TRBV7-6 with TRBJ2-3; the D gene is possibly TRBD2 (6 bases). Trimming left V 6 bases short and J 4 bases short, with 14 bases between. CDR1 is SGHVS, CDR2 FNYEAQ, per germline. The length of the CDR3 is 14 residues. CDR3 nucleotide sequence: TGTGCCAGCAGTCCCTCGGGGGTACCAGATACGCAGTATTTT. Its protein is CASSPSGVPDTQYF.